The 18 T cell receptor beta chains given below trace back to one sample, sequenced in a study of shared clonotypes between healthy human individuals. Generated by immunoSEQ multiplex PCR, the TCRdb table keeps only in-frame clones and is missing some. Of millions of clones detected, around 94% appear once; the ten largest clones hold 0.13% to 0.15%. The sequencing input was naive CD4+ T cells sorted from blood. Subset here: CD45RA+ positively selected. The receptors shown here come from a man in his late teens or twenties in good health.

The chain is built from TRBV5-4 and TRBJ2-5; possibly TRBD2 for D (5 bases). The germline V gene has CDR1 SGHNT and CDR2 YYREEE (reference sequence). V was pared by 3 bases and J by 4 bases, with 19 bases between. The CDR3 has 16 amino acids. CDR3 nucleotide sequence: TGTGCCAGCAGCTCCGACCTAGGAGGCCGAGGAGAGACCCAGTACTTC. Amino acid sequence: CASSSDLGGRGETQYF. The full variable domain, with the rest looked up from reference TRBV5-4 and TRBJ2-5, is ETGVTQSPTHLIKTRGQQVTLRCSSQSGHNTVSWYQQALGQGPQFIFQYYREEENGRGNFPPRFSGLQFPNYSSELNVNALELDDSALYLCASSSDLGGRGETQYFGPGTRLLVL.

The J gene is TRBJ2-6, the V gene TRBV28, with TRBD1 as a possible D gene (6 bases). The CDR3 length is 19 residues. V shed 2 bases and J shed 0 bases, with 17 bases lying between them. Germline V gene lookup returns CDR1 MDHEN and CDR2 SYDVKM. DNA for the CDR3: TGTGCCAGCAGTTTACAAGGGACACTGAAGCTCTCTGGGGCCAACGTCCTGACTTTC. This sequence encodes CASSLQGTLKLSGANVLTF.

The rearrangement uses TRBV29-1 and TRBJ1-4, with D unclear. Germline V gene data show CDR1 as SQVTM and CDR2 as ANQGSEA. V lost 3 bases and J 7 bases, leaving 15 bases between the germline ends. The CDR3 sequence is 14 residues long. The CDR3 region is CSVDPVGRTEKLFF. The CDR3 DNA sequence: TGCAGCGTTGATCCCGTCGGGAGGACTGAAAAACTGTTTTTT.

The V gene is TRBV2, the J gene TRBJ2-2, with D perhaps TRBD2 (5 bases). Germline loops: CDR1 SNHLY, CDR2 FYNNEI. The CDR3 has 14 amino acids. V was cut by 5 bases and J by 0 bases, with 7 bases left in between. CDR3 sequence (DNA): TGTGCCAGCAGTAGCGGTGCGAACACCGGGGAGCTGTTTTTT. It codes for CASSSGANTGELFF.

The chain is built from TRBV6-5 and TRBJ1-5; no definite D call. The V gene's germline CDR1 is MNHEY and CDR2 SVGAGI. The length of the CDR3 is 13 residues. V dropped 6 bases and J dropped 9 bases, with 15 bases sitting between them. CDR3 residues: CASSRDMERPQHF. In DNA form, the CDR3 reads TGTGCCAGCAGCCGAGACATGGAGAGGCCCCAGCATTTT.

The V call is TRBV7-9, the J call TRBJ1-3; tentative D call: TRBD1 (5 bases). From germline, CDR1 is SEHNR and CDR2 FQNEAQ (reference sequence). CDR3 length equals 13 residues. V was pared by 5 bases and J by 3 bases, with 8 bases between. This chain's CDR3 is CASSRGDGNTIYF. The CDR3 bases are TGTGCCAGCAGCCGAGGGGATGGAAACACCATATATTTT.

The chain is built from TRBV7-9 and TRBJ1-2; a possible D gene is TRBD1 (5 bases). The CDR3 totals 16 residues. Germline V gene sequence: CDR1 SEHNR, CDR2 FQNEAQ (reference sequence). Trimming left V 1 base short and J 6 bases short, with 18 bases between. The CDR3 spells CASSLVVGGGENGYTF. The CDR3 nucleotides are TGTGCCAGCAGCTTAGTCGTTGGGGGAGGAGAGAATGGCTACACCTTC.

The chain links TRBV5-5 to TRBJ2-1, with D possibly being TRBD1 or TRBD2 (5 bases each). This CDR3 region has 17 residues. The germline CDR1 and CDR2 sequences are SGHKS and YYEKEE (reference sequence). V was cut by 2 bases and J by 5 bases, with 20 bases left in between. The CDR3 coding sequence is TGTGCCAGCAGCTTAAGGGACGTCAGGCAGTCCAACAATGAGCAGTTCTTC. It codes for CASSLRDVRQSNNEQFF.

The V gene is TRBV13, the J gene TRBJ1-1, with D maybe TRBD1 (6 bases). Deletions cut 3 bases from V and 6 bases from J, with 23 bases between. In germline, CDR1 is PRHDT, CDR2 FYEKMQ (reference sequence). This CDR3 region has 17 residues. The CDR3 reads CASSFTGWGKEVSEAFF. CDR3 DNA sequence: TGTGCCAGCAGCTTTACAGGGTGGGGGAAAGAAGTCTCTGAAGCTTTCTTT.

The chain is built from TRBV9 and TRBJ2-5, with 11 positions matching TRBD2. The V gene's germline CDR1 is SGDLS and CDR2 YYNGEE. CDR3 length equals 20 residues. With V trimmed by 0 bases and J by 3 bases, 16 bases remained unmatched. CDR3 DNA sequence: TGTGCCAGCAGCGTAGCCCCGCCCGGGGGTAGCGGGGGGGCTGAAGAGACCCAGTACTTC. Translation: CASSVAPPGGSGGAEETQYF.

V gene TRBV6-5 combines with J gene TRBJ1-5; D is unclear. The CDR3 spans 14 residues. CDR1 is MNHEY and CDR2 is SVGAGI in the germline V gene. V lost 0 bases and J lost 1, with 4 bases in between. The CDR3, as DNA: TGTGCCAGCAGTTACTCGGAGAGCAATCAGCCCCAGCATTTT. Translation: CASSYSESNQPQHF.

This rearrangement joins TRBV11-2 to TRBJ2-5, with 10 positions matching TRBD2. The CDR3 loop spans 15 amino acids. V gave up 6 bases and J gave up 4 bases; unmatched junction bases: 8. CDR1 SGHAT and CDR2 FQNNGV come from the germline V gene. The CDR3 reads CASRTLAGDRETQYF. CDR3 nucleotide sequence: TGTGCCAGCAGGACCCTAGCGGGGGATAGAGAGACCCAGTACTTC.

The chain recombines TRBV2 with TRBJ2-1; 9 bases fit TRBD1. The CDR3 is 16 residues long. Germline-derived CDR1 and CDR2 are SNHLY and FYNNEI. V shed 6 bases, J shed 4 bases, and the junction held 10 bases outside the gene matches. The CDR3 spells CASRIRDRAGYNEQFF. The CDR3 DNA is TGTGCCAGCAGGATCCGGGACAGGGCTGGTTACAATGAGCAGTTCTTC.

The rearrangement links TRBV28 to TRBJ1-4; TRBD1 matches 7 bases. The CDR3 is 15 amino acids. Germline trimming cut 3 bases from V and 4 bases from J; bases unmatched to any gene: 5. Germline loops: CDR1 MDHEN, CDR2 SYDVKM. CDR3 coding DNA: TGTGCCAGCAGTTTCAGGGGGTTAAATAATGAAAAACTGTTTTTT. Translation gives CASSFRGLNNEKLFF.

This sequence joins TRBV6-5 and TRBJ1-2; D is possibly TRBD1 (6 bases). CDR1 is MNHEY and CDR2 is SVGAGI in the germline V gene. The germline V and J ends were trimmed by 5 bases and 6 bases, with 13 bases remaining between them. CDR3 length: 13 amino acids. CDR3 sequence: CASSKQTGNGYTF. The CDR3 nucleotides read TGTGCCAGCAGTAAACAAACAGGGAATGGCTACACCTTC.

The genes are TRBV30 and TRBJ2-1; 10 bases are shared with TRBD2. This CDR3 spans 14 amino acids. V lost 4 bases to trimming and J lost 6 bases; unmatched junction nucleotides: 6. CDR1 is GTSNPN and CDR2 is SVGIG in the germline V gene (reference sequence). CDR3 in DNA: TGTGCCTGGACAGCGGGGGGGCCGGTCAATGAGCAGTTCTTC. It is translated as CAWTAGGPVNEQFF.

This clone was detected only once. The same CDR3 also results from other DNA sequences found in this sample. The chain joins TRBV5-1 to TRBJ1-2; D not certain. This CDR3 is 12 amino acids long. CDR1 is SGHRS and CDR2 is YFSETQ in the germline V gene. V was cut by 0 bases and J by 5 bases, with 5 bases left in between. The CDR3 nucleotides are TGCGCCAGCAGCTTGGTGGGATATGGCTACACCTTC. It encodes CASSLVGYGYTF.

The chain couples TRBV4-1 to TRBJ2-3; perhaps TRBD2 as D (6 bases). CDR3 size: 13 residues. Germline values: CDR1 MGHRA, CDR2 YSYEKL. V lost 4 bases, J lost 7 bases, and 12 bases lay in between. CDR3 bases: TGCGCCAGCAGCCCCGAGGGGACTTATACGCAGTATTTT. Protein: CASSPEGTYTQYF.